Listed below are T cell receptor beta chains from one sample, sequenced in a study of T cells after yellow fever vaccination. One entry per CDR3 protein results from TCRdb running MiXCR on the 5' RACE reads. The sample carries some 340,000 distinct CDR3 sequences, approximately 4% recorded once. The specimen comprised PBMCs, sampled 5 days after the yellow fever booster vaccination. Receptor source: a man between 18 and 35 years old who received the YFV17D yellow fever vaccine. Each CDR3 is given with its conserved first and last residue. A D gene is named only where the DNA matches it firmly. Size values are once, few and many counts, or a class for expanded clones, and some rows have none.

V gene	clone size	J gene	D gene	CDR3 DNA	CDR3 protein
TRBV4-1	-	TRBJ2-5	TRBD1	TGCGCCAGCAGCCAAGAAGAGGGGGCTTGGGAGACCCAGTACTTC	CASSQEEGAWETQYF
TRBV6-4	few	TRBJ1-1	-	TGTGCCAGCAGTCAACAGGTATCTTCAAGGGCTTTCTTT	CASSQQVSSRAFF
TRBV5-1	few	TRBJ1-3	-	TGCGCCAGCAGCTTCGGACAGAGTGACGGAAACACCATATATTTT	CASSFGQSDGNTIYF
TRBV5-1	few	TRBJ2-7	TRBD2	TGCGCCAGCAGCTTGACCCCTGGGACTAGCGGGGCCTCCTACGAGCAGTACTTC	CASSLTPGTSGASYEQYF
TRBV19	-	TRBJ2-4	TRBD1	TGTGCCAGTACCCATCCGGGACAGGGAAAAAACATTCAGTACTTC	CASTHPGQGKNIQYF
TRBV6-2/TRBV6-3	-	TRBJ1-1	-	TGTGCCAGCAGTTACGATGGCTACATGAACACTGAAGCTTTCTTT	CASSYDGYMNTEAFF
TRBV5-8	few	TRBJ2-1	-	TGTGCCAGCAGCTTGTTATTATCTAGCGATGAGCAGTTCTTC	CASSLLLSSDEQFF
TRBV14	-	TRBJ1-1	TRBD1	TGTGCCAGCAGTCAGCTACAGGGGGCAAACACTGAAGCTTTCTTT	CASSQLQGANTEAFF
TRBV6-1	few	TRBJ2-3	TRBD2	TGTGCCAGCAGTGTTGCGGGGGGGCCAGATACGCAGTATTTT	CASSVAGGPDTQYF
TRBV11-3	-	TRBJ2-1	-	TGTGCCAGCAGCGATACTACAGGGAGGTCCTACAATGAGCAGTTCTTC	CASSDTTGRSYNEQFF
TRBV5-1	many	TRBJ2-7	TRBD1	TGCGCCAGCAGCTTGGGGGACAGGGGGTCCTACGAGCAGTACTTC	CASSLGDRGSYEQYF
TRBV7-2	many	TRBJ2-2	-	TGTGCCAGCAGCTTACAGCGGTCCACCGGGGAGCTGTTTTTT	CASSLQRSTGELFF
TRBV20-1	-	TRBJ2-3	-	TGCAGTGCTAGAGGGTCCGTCCGGTCTTCGGCCGATACGCAGTATTTT	CSARGSVRSSADTQYF
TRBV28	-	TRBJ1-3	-	TGTGCCAGCAGTTCCTACATGCGGACCATATATTTT	CASSSYMRTIYF
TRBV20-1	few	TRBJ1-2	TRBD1	TGCAGTGCTAGAGGTACAGGGGTCGACTACACCTTC	CSARGTGVDYTF
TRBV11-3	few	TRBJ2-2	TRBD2	TGTGCCAGCCAGGAGCGGGGACGGGGCACCGGGGAGCTGTTTTTT	CASQERGRGTGELFF
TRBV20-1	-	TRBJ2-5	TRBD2	TGCAGTGCTAGTAGGGACTATCAGTACTTC	CSASRDYQYF
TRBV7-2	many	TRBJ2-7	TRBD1	TGTGCCAGCAGCTTCGAGTATATCAGGACAGGGCTTTTCTACGAGCAGTACTTC	CASSFEYIRTGLFYEQYF
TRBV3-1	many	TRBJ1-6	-	TGTGCCAGCAGCCAAGGCCGACCGGATGGTGCCTATAATTCACCCCTCCACTTT	CASSQGRPDGAYNSPLHF
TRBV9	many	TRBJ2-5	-	TGTGCCAGCAGCGTATTGTCTTCGGGGACCCAGTACTTC	CASSVLSSGTQYF
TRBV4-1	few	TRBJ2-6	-	TGCGCCAGCAGACACCCCCTACGCTCTGGGGCCAACGTCCTGACTTTC	CASRHPLRSGANVLTF
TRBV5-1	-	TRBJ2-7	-	TGCGCCAGCAGCTTGGGTCCGACAGATTACTACGAGCAGTACTTC	CASSLGPTDYYEQYF
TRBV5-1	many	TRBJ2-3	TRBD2	TGCGCCAGCAGCCTCAACCCGGGACTAGGCCCTAATCGCGCAGATACGCAGTATTTT	CASSLNPGLGPNRADTQYF
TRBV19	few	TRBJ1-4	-	TGTGCCAGTAGATCCTACCGGGGTGAAAAACTGTTTTTT	CASRSYRGEKLFF
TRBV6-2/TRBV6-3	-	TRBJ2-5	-	TGTGCCAGCAGCGGTATTTACAGTCAAGAGACCCAGTACTTC	CASSGIYSQETQYF
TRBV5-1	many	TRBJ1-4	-	TGCGCCAGCAGCAGACCGGAGAGGGGTGAAAAACTGTTTTTT	CASSRPERGEKLFF
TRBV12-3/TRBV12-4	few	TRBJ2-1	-	TGTGCCAGCAGTTTTGGAGGAGGGCAGTTCTTC	CASSFGGGQFF
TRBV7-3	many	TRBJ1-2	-	TGTGCCAGCAGCTTAATGGGGGGCGGCTACACCTTC	CASSLMGGGYTF
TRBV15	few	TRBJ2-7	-	TGTGCCACCAGCTCGAGTACCTACGAGCAGTACTTC	CATSSSTYEQYF
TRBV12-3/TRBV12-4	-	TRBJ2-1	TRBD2	TGTGCCAGCAGCCCAGGACTAGAGAACAATGAGCAGTTCTTC	CASSPGLENNEQFF
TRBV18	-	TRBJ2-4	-	TGTGCCAGCTCGCCAGGACAGGGAGGGCAAAACATTCAGTACTTC	CASSPGQGGQNIQYF